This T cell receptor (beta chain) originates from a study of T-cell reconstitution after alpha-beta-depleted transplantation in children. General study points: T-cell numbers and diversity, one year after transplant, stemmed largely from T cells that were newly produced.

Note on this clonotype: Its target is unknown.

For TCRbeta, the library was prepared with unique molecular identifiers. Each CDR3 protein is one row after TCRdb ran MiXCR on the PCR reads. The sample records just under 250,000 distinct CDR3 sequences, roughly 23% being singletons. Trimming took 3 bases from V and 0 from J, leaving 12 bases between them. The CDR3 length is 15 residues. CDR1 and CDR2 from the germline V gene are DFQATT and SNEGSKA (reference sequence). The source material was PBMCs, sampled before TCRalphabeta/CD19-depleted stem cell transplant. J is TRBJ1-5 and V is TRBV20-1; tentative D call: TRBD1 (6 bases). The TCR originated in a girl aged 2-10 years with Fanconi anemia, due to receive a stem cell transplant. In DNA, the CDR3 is TGCAGTGCTAGCTGGCAGGGGTATAGCAATCAGCCCCAGCATTTT. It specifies CSASWQGYSNQPQHF.